This is a list of T cell receptor beta chains from one sample in a study of blood T cell repertoires in COVID-19. TCRdb's table, derived via immunoSEQ multiplex PCR, lists solely in-frame clones and lacks some. The profile shows some 110,000 clones, roughly 80% of them singletons. Material for sequencing was peripheral blood. The receptors were gathered from a man in his 60s with acute or convalescent COVID-19. CDR3s include the opening cysteine and the closing phenylalanine or tryptophan. A D gene is named only where the DNA matches it firmly. Where a row states a size, it is once, few, many or the class of an expanded clone; other rows omit it.

cdr3_nt | cdr3_aa | cdr3_length | v_call | d_call | j_call | clone_size
TGTGCCAGCAGCCAAGATCTGACTGAGCGGCTCTACGAGCAGTACTTC | CASSQDLTERLYEQYF | 16 | TRBV4-2 | - | TRBJ2-7 | few
TGTGCCAGCAGACCGACAGGAAACACTGAAGCTTTCTTT | CASRPTGNTEAFF | 13 | TRBV2 | - | TRBJ1-1 | -
TGTGCCAGCAGCTTGAGCGGTCAAACCTACAATGAGCAGTTCTTC | CASSLSGQTYNEQFF | 15 | TRBV28 | - | TRBJ2-1 | -
TGTGCCAGCGGCCACAGGGGGCAGGGCACTGAAGCTTTCTTT | CASGHRGQGTEAFF | 14 | TRBV6-2/TRBV6-3 | TRBD1 | TRBJ1-1 | -
TGTGCCAGCAGCTCCGTAGCGGGGGGCCGCACAGATACGCAGTATTTT | CASSSVAGGRTDTQYF | 16 | TRBV13 | TRBD2 | TRBJ2-3 | -
TGTGCCAGCAGTGAGGCAGGGGCCACTGAAGCTTTCTTT | CASSEAGATEAFF | 13 | TRBV2 | - | TRBJ1-1 | -
TGCGCCAGCAGCTCTGGCGGGCAGACTACGTATAGAGGGGAGACCCAGTACTTC | CASSSGGQTTYRGETQYF | 18 | TRBV5-1 | - | TRBJ2-5 | -
TGTGCCAGCAGCTTAGAAAGTATTGTGGGGCGGAGAACAGATACGCAGTATTTT | CASSLESIVGRRTDTQYF | 18 | TRBV7-3 | - | TRBJ2-3 | -
TGTGCCAGCAGAAAAGGGGGGGTGGGACAAGGAAACACCATATATTTT | CASRKGGVGQGNTIYF | 16 | TRBV28 | - | TRBJ1-3 | -
TGTGCCAGCAGCTTACGAGGGAGTTCCCAATCCTACAATGAGCAGTTCTTC | CASSLRGSSQSYNEQFF | 17 | TRBV7-3 | - | TRBJ2-1 | -
TGTGCCAGCAGCTTGAGGGGAATTTTAGCCAAAAACATTCAGTACTTC | CASSLRGILAKNIQYF | 16 | TRBV5-6 | - | TRBJ2-4 | -
TGTGCCTGGAGTGTATCGGTATCGGGTCAGCCCCAGCATTTT | CAWSVSVSGQPQHF | 14 | TRBV30 | - | TRBJ1-5 | once
TGTGCCAGCAGCCTCGGACTGGGAATCCATGAGCAGTTCTTC | CASSLGLGIHEQFF | 14 | TRBV7-8 | - | TRBJ2-1 | -
TGTGCCAGCTCACCGGGACAGGTGTCTTCTTATTCACCCCTCCACTTT | CASSPGQVSSYSPLHF | 16 | TRBV18 | TRBD1 | TRBJ1-6 | -
TGTGCCTGGAGCCGGGACAACTCTGGAAACACCATATATTTT | CAWSRDNSGNTIYF | 14 | TRBV30 | - | TRBJ1-3 | few